These T cell receptor beta chains were read from a single sample in a study of cytomegalovirus exposure and HLA in healthy donors. The method was immunoSEQ multiplex PCR; TCRdb's version includes in-frame clones alone and lacks a portion of them. The sample has fewer than 150,000 clones; 78% are singletons. The sample was PBMCs. These TCRs come from a male donor in good health and CMV-seronegative. CDR3s leave out the opening cysteine and the closing phenylalanine or tryptophan.

V gene,J gene,CDR3 protein
TRBV15,TRBJ1-1,ATSRSRGTTEAF
TRBV4-3,TRBJ2-2,ASSQTGLAANTGELF
TRBV4-2,TRBJ2-1,ASSQDLSGRSYNEQF
TRBV4-2,TRBJ2-3,ASSQVSRLAADTQY
TRBV18,TRBJ2-5,ASSPTGVALGRGHQETQY
TRBV9,TRBJ1-5,ASSTQDSNQPQH
TRBV19,TRBJ1-6,ASSTYRGLDSPLH
TRBV7-7,TRBJ1-1,ASSPVGGTEAF
TRBV7-9,TRBJ2-7,ASSATGGYEQY
TRBV5-6,TRBJ2-2,ASSRTGTTATGELF
TRBV5-6,TRBJ2-1,ASSLSPEVEQF
TRBV5-1,TRBJ1-2,ASSLVSGDGYT
TRBV30,TRBJ2-5,AWRLAGAKETQY
TRBV5-6,TRBJ2-7,ASSLDTGTSYEQY
TRBV27,TRBJ1-2,ASSGETGAGGYT
TRBV14,TRBJ1-3,ASSLWTGFSGNTIY
TRBV6-5,TRBJ1-1,ASRAQGANTEAF
TRBV7-9,TRBJ2-3,ASSSGTSGGTDTQY
TRBV30,TRBJ1-1,AWRRKGQNTEAF
TRBV10-1,TRBJ2-3,ASSEGLAFSTDTQY
TRBV19,TRBJ2-1,ASSRRTSEQF
TRBV7-9,TRBJ1-1,ATPSGMNTEAF
TRBV19,TRBJ1-2,ATLISGQGMRGYT
TRBV11-2,TRBJ2-1,ASSHTGTSLIHEQF
TRBV18,TRBJ2-1,ASSPSLLAGAYNEQF
TRBV18,TRBJ2-5,ASSPAAARTQETQY
TRBV2,TRBJ2-5,ASSSDQETQY
TRBV4-2,TRBJ2-3,SSSQDQLAGGTQY
TRBV7-9,TRBJ2-3,ASSSRLGQGGSTDTQY
TRBV6-6,TRBJ2-3,ASRMPSGRSDTQY
TRBV30,TRBJ2-1,AWSLGHNSYNEQF
TRBV30,TRBJ2-6,AWKRSVNSGANVLT